These T cell receptor beta chains were read from a single sample in a study of OX40 agonist ivuxolimab in advanced cancers. Assay: immunoSEQ multiplex PCR; the TCRdb copy retains only in-frame clones and omits some. The top ten hold around 0.76% of the sample, which has around 94,000 clones, around 90% seen once. Sequenced here: CD4+ or CD8+ T cells sorted from blood, sampled in a trial of the OX40 agonist ivuxolimab. Receptors were obtained from an adult with an advanced solid tumor such as melanoma, head and neck, liver or kidney cancer. Both conserved end residues are part of each CDR3. Fields, in order: D gene, V gene, J gene, clone size, CDR3 DNA, CDR3 protein. A D gene is named only where the DNA matches it firmly. Clone size is shown for a subset of rows, as once, few, many or a class of expanded clone.

.	TRBV28	TRBJ2-7	.	TGTGCCAGCAGTTTATCGATAGGGCTCGGGACGATGGGGGACTACGAGCAGTACTTC	CASSLSIGLGTMGDYEQYF
TRBD1	TRBV7-3	TRBJ2-6	.	TGTGCCAGCGCCCCGGACAGGGTTCGCTCTGGGGCCAACGTCCTGACTTTC	CASAPDRVRSGANVLTF
.	TRBV5-4	TRBJ2-1	.	TGTGCCAGCAGCTTGCTGGGAAGGGGTGAGCAGTTCTTC	CASSLLGRGEQFF
TRBD1	TRBV9	TRBJ1-4	once	TGTGCCAGCAGCCCGGGACAGACAACTAATGAAAAACTGTTTTTT	CASSPGQTTNEKLFF
.	TRBV7-2	TRBJ1-3	.	TGTGCCAGCAGCTTAGGGAGACCCGCAAGCTCTGGAAACACCATATATTTT	CASSLGRPASSGNTIYF
.	TRBV7-3	TRBJ2-6	.	TGTGCCAGCAGCTGGGACGGCACCTCTGGGGCCAACGTCCTGACTTTC	CASSWDGTSGANVLTF
.	TRBV30	TRBJ1-6	.	TGTGCCTGGAGTGTACGAGGGCTGTTTTATAATTCACCCCTCCACTTT	CAWSVRGLFYNSPLHF
.	TRBV5-4	TRBJ2-2	.	TGTGCCAGCAGCTTGGACAGCACCGGGGAGCTGTTTTTT	CASSLDSTGELFF
TRBD1	TRBV18	TRBJ1-2	.	TGTGCCAGCTCACCGAACGACAGGGTCTATGGCTACACCTTC	CASSPNDRVYGYTF
TRBD2	TRBV29-1	TRBJ2-7	.	TGCAGCGCCGGTGGGGGGGTCTACGAGCAGTACTTC	CSAGGGVYEQYF
.	TRBV7-2	TRBJ2-1	.	TGTGCCAGCAGCCCCCGGCGAGGCGTCTTCTCCAATGAGCAGTTCTTC	CASSPRRGVFSNEQFF
.	TRBV5-1	TRBJ2-2	once	TGCGCCAGCAGCCCGGAGCTCATAGGGTCAGACCGACCCGGGGAGCTGTTTTTT	CASSPELIGSDRPGELFF
.	TRBV10-3	TRBJ2-5	.	TGTGCCATCAGTCCGGGACAATGGGAGACCCAGTACTTC	CAISPGQWETQYF
.	TRBV18	TRBJ1-4	.	TGTGCCAGCTCACCAAGGGACCCAGCAACTAATGAAAAACTGTTTTTT	CASSPRDPATNEKLFF
TRBD2	TRBV10-3	TRBJ2-1	.	TGTGCCATCGTTTCGGGAGGAACCTACAATGAGCAGTTCTTC	CAIVSGGTYNEQFF
TRBD2	TRBV19	TRBJ2-3	.	TGTGCCAGTAGTGAATCGACTAGCGGGAGTCTTGGAGATACGCAGTATTTT	CASSESTSGSLGDTQYF
TRBD1	TRBV25-1	TRBJ1-5	.	TGTGCCAGCAGTGTGACAGGGAGGCAGCCCCAGCATTTT	CASSVTGRQPQHF
.	TRBV7-9	TRBJ1-1	.	TGTGCCAGCAGCCCTACTGGGGGGGGTAATGGGGACACTGAAGCTTTCTTT	CASSPTGGGNGDTEAFF
.	TRBV12-5	TRBJ2-4	.	TGTGCTAGTGCCAGAGGGTTTGGTCACATTCAGTACTTC	CASARGFGHIQYF
.	TRBV19	TRBJ1-5	.	TGTGCCAGTAGTGGGTTGGGAGGGGATCATCAGCCCCAGCATTTT	CASSGLGGDHQPQHF
TRBD2	TRBV7-3	TRBJ2-2	few	TGTGCCAGCAGCCTTAGCGGGAGCACCGGGGAGCTGTTTTTT	CASSLSGSTGELFF
.	TRBV7-2	TRBJ1-5	.	TGTGCCAGCAGCGCCCAATCCTTTAGCAATCAGCCCCAGCATTTT	CASSAQSFSNQPQHF
.	TRBV19	TRBJ2-2	.	TGTGCCAGTAGTATAGGCCGGGATCCGGGGGAGCTGTTTTTT	CASSIGRDPGELFF
TRBD2	TRBV7-2	TRBJ2-1	.	TGTGCCAGCAGCTTAGTAGCGGGAATGGGGTTCTTC	CASSLVAGMGFF
TRBD1	TRBV7-8	TRBJ1-5	.	TGTGCCAGCAGCCGGGGGACAGATAGTAATCAGCCCCAGCATTTT	CASSRGTDSNQPQHF
TRBD2	TRBV6-4	TRBJ2-7	.	TGTGCCAGCAGTGACCCACCCCCGGGGAGCGGGGGAGTCCACGAGCAGTACTTC	CASSDPPPGSGGVHEQYF
.	TRBV5-1	TRBJ1-6	.	TGCGCCAGCAGCTTGGAGGGAAAGGGGAATTCACCCCTCCACTTT	CASSLEGKGNSPLHF
.	TRBV5-4	TRBJ1-2	.	TGTGCCAGCAGCTTGGTTAGGGGGACCTTCTATGGCTACACCTTC	CASSLVRGTFYGYTF
.	TRBV19	TRBJ1-4	.	TGTGCCAGTAGCTCGGACGGAGGACTTGAAAAACTGTTTTTT	CASSSDGGLEKLFF
.	TRBV11-3	TRBJ2-1	.	TGTGCCAGCAGCTACCATACCTTGGATGAGCAGTTCTTC	CASSYHTLDEQFF
.	TRBV5-1	TRBJ1-5	.	TGCGCCAGCAGCTTGGGTCCCTTAGGAGGGAATCAGCCCCAGCATTTT	CASSLGPLGGNQPQHF